Following are 30 T cell receptor beta chains from one sample sequenced in a study of T cell responses to AZD1222 COVID-19 vaccine (dated by TCRdb to the early 2020s). The sample's time point label, decoded: baseline before first vaccination. In light of the paper, this sample's treatment or condition label describes: meningococcal conjugate vaccine given as trial control. The library was prepared using the immunoSEQ multiplex PCR assay. This is the immuneACCESS table as TCRdb keeps it, with only in-frame sequences that have V and J called. A part of the clones is gone; compared with another copy, unresolved V genes explain less than half, and the rest is unexplained. The sample has around 130,000 clones on record, approximately 88% of them singletons. Clones ranked in the top ten supply over 15% of the sample. Sample: peripheral blood, taken on day 0 of MenACWY control vaccination. All receptors derive from an adult in good health.

The chain employs TRBV5-6 and TRBJ1-4, with 10 bases aligning to TRBD1. Germline trimming cut 2 bases from V and 10 bases from J; bases unmatched to any gene: 8. In germline, CDR1 is SGHDT, CDR2 YYEEEE. This CDR3 is 15 amino acids long. The DNA for the CDR3 is TGTGCCAGCAGCTTAACCGGGACAGGGGAGCGAAAACTGTTTTTT. Protein: CASSLTGTGERKLFF.

This rearrangement joins TRBV3-1 (or the pseudogene TRBV3-2) to TRBJ2-5; 7 bases are shared with TRBD1. The CDR3 is 15 amino acids. With 2 bases clipped from V and 5 bases from J, the junction kept 8 bases outside the gene matches. Germline CDR1 LGHDT, CDR2 YNNKEL (reference sequence). CDR3 bases: TGTGCCAGCAGCCAAATTGGCACCAGGGGGGAGACCCAGTACTTC. Its translation: CASSQIGTRGETQYF.

The V gene is TRBV4-1, the J gene TRBJ1-6; D uncertain. The CDR3 consists of 15 residues. Trimming removed 1 base from V and 7 bases from J, with 11 bases in between. Germline V gene lookup returns CDR1 MGHRA and CDR2 YSYEKL. The CDR3 DNA is TGCGCCAGCAGCCAAGGTATAGGGTGGAATTCACCCCTCCACTTT. Protein sequence: CASSQGIGWNSPLHF.

The V and J genes are TRBV21-1 and TRBJ1-1. TRBV21-1 is described as a pseudogene. This CDR3 region has 14 residues. The DNA for the CDR3 is TGTGCCAGCAGCGACCTTAGGGTGGGCGTTGAAGCTTTCTTT. Encoded protein: CASSDLRVGVEAFF.

The chain uses TRBV5-1 and TRBJ1-1; no firm D call. V dropped 5 bases and J dropped 0 bases, with 8 bases sitting between them. Germline-derived CDR1 and CDR2 are SGHRS and YFSETQ. This CDR3 is 13 amino acids long. For the CDR3, the DNA is TGCGCCAGCAGTCGGGAATTGAACACTGAAGCTTTCTTT. Translated, it gives CASSRELNTEAFF.

V and J are TRBV7-3 and TRBJ2-3, with D perhaps TRBD2 (6 bases). V dropped 4 bases and J dropped 3 bases, with 14 bases sitting between them. The CDR3 runs to 15 residues. Germline V gene lookup returns CDR1 SGHTA and CDR2 FQGTGA. The CDR3 reads CASSSWGGTTDTQYF. The DNA for the CDR3 is TGTGCCAGCAGCTCCTGGGGAGGTACAACAGATACGCAGTATTTT.

The chain employs TRBV10-3 and TRBJ1-2; 7 positions agree with TRBD1. The CDR3 has 15 amino acids. Germline V gene data show CDR1 as ENHRY and CDR2 as SYGVKD. Trimming cost V 2 bases and J 4 bases; bases outside gene matches: 7. This CDR3 is CAISETGGTVYGYTF. CDR3 coding DNA: TGTGCCATCAGTGAGACTGGGGGGACAGTCTATGGCTACACCTTC.

This chain joins TRBV7-6 and TRBJ2-7; no clear D gene. This CDR3 is built from 15 residues. Trimming took 5 bases from V and 1 from J, leaving 15 bases between them. Looked up from germline, CDR1 is SGHVS and CDR2 is FNYEAQ. The CDR3 coding sequence is TGTGCCAGCAGCCGAGACTCCGACACTTCCTACGAGCAGTACTTC. Residues: CASSRDSDTSYEQYF.

The CDR3 spells CASTRFPRGPGTDTQYF. Written as DNA, the CDR3 is TGTGCCAGCACCCGATTCCCCCGAGGGCCCGGCACAGATACGCAGTATTTT. The V call is TRBV27, the J call TRBJ2-3, with a possible D match to TRBD2 (5 bases). CDR3 size: 17 residues. Germline CDR1 reads MNHEY; CDR2 reads SMNVEV (reference sequence). V lost 7 bases and J lost 1, with 21 bases in between.

V usage is TRBV6-1 and J usage is TRBJ2-3; 9 nucleotides align to TRBD2. J gave up 1 base and V 4 bases, and 9 bases lay outside the gene matches. Germline-derived CDR1 and CDR2 are MNHNS and SASEGT. CDR3 length equals 17 residues. The CDR3 bases are TGTGCCAGCAGTGTTACGGCGGGAGGGCCGGGCACAGATACGCAGTATTTT. It specifies CASSVTAGGPGTDTQYF.

The J gene is TRBJ2-1, the V gene TRBV9; TRBD1 or TRBD2 may be the D gene (5 bases each). This CDR3 region has 14 residues. CDR1 is SGDLS and CDR2 is YYNGEE in the germline V gene. Trimming cost V 4 bases and J 6 bases, with 14 bases left between them. The CDR3 nucleotides read TGTGCCAGCAGCCATAGTGGGGGTGGCAATGAGCAGTTCTTC. It codes for CASSHSGGGNEQFF.

The rearrangement joins TRBV5-5 to TRBJ2-7; the D is unclear. Per the germline V gene, CDR1 is SGHKS and CDR2 is YYEKEE (reference sequence). This CDR3 has 13 amino acids. Trimming shortened V by 4 bases and J by 3 bases, and 11 bases separated the two germline ends. In DNA form, the CDR3 reads TGTGCCAGCAGCCTGGGCGAGTTCTACGAGCAGTACTTC. It yields the protein CASSLGEFYEQYF.

The chain joins TRBV7-3 to TRBJ1-5; a weak D match, TRBD1 (5 bases). This CDR3 contains 15 residues. The germline V and J ends were trimmed by 5 bases and 9 bases, with 20 bases remaining between them. CDR1 and CDR2 from the germline V gene are SGHTA and FQGTGA. CDR3 in amino acids: CASSPKGTAVLPQHF. CDR3 sequence (DNA): TGTGCCAGCAGCCCAAAAGGGACGGCGGTTTTGCCCCAGCATTTT.

The J gene is TRBJ1-1, the V gene TRBV21-1. TRBV21-1 counts as a pseudogene. This CDR3 region has 15 residues. The CDR3 DNA reads TGTGCCAGCAGCAAAAAAGGGCAGATGAACACTGAAGCTTTCTTT. Amino acids: CASSKKGQMNTEAFF.

The chain joins TRBV27 to TRBJ2-6; D remains ambiguous. Looked up from germline, CDR1 is MNHEY and CDR2 is SMNVEV (reference sequence). The CDR3 is made up of 13 amino acids. Trimming left V 6 bases short and J 1 base short, with 4 bases between. The CDR3 DNA reads as TGTGCCAGCAGAAAGTCTGGGGCCAACGTCCTGACTTTC. Translating it yields CASRKSGANVLTF.

The chain employs TRBV5-5 and TRBJ1-1, with D unresolved. Trimming pared 6 bases from V and 0 bases from J, leaving 12 bases between. Per germline, CDR1 SGHKS and CDR2 YYEKEE (reference sequence). This CDR3 comprises 14 residues. Here the CDR3 reads CASTSGDLNTEAFF. The CDR3 DNA follows: TGTGCCAGCACCAGCGGGGATCTGAACACTGAAGCTTTCTTT.

The chain's CDR3 is CASSRPRGYEQYF. Written as DNA, the CDR3 is TGTGCCAGCAGTAGACCCCGCGGGTACGAGCAGTACTTC. The chain uses TRBV21-1 and TRBJ2-7; the table's TRBD2 call for D was not verified on the DNA. TRBV21-1 is noted as a pseudogene. The CDR3 extends over 13 amino acids.

The V gene is TRBV4-1, the J gene TRBJ1-1; 7 nucleotides align to TRBD1. CDR3 length: 16 residues. Looked up from germline, CDR1 is MGHRA and CDR2 is YSYEKL. Trimming removed 0 bases from V and 0 bases from J; junction bases left unmatched: 4. The CDR3 region is CASSQERTGMNTEAFF. The DNA for the CDR3 is TGCGCCAGCAGCCAAGAGCGGACAGGTATGAACACTGAAGCTTTCTTT.

V usage is TRBV18 and J usage is TRBJ2-2; tentatively, D is TRBD1 (5 bases). The V end was cut by 4 bases, the J end by 2 bases, with 8 bases between. The germline gives CDR1 KGHSH, CDR2 LQKENI. The CDR3 runs 14 residues. CDR3 in amino acids: CASSRQLNTGELFF. As DNA, the CDR3 is TGTGCCAGCTCACGACAGCTTAACACCGGGGAGCTGTTTTTT. The entire variable domain, with the rest obtained from reference TRBV18 and TRBJ2-2, is as follows: NAGVMQNPRHLVRRRGQEARLRCSPMKGHSHVYWYRQLPEEGLKFMVYLQKENIIDESGMPKERFSAEFPKEGPSILRIQQVVRGDSAAYFCASSRQLNTGELFFGEGSRLTVL.

The chain joins TRBV29-1 to TRBJ1-2, with a possible D match to TRBD1 (6 bases). The CDR3 is made up of 14 amino acids. The V gene's germline CDR1 is SQVTM and CDR2 ANQGSEA. With 0 bases removed from V and 4 bases from J, the gap between germline ends came to 12 bases. DNA for the CDR3: TGCAGCGTTGAAGATTGGGCAGGGGCCTATGGCTACACCTTC. Translation gives CSVEDWAGAYGYTF.

V and J are TRBV28 and TRBJ2-7; D could derive from TRBD1 or TRBD2 (5 bases each). Trimming stripped 1 base from V and 0 bases from J, with 10 bases between. This CDR3 is 15 amino acids long. CDR1 is MDHEN and CDR2 is SYDVKM in the germline V gene. CDR3 loop: CASSLSVGTSYEQYF. CDR3 nucleotides: TGTGCCAGCAGTTTATCGGTGGGGACCTCCTACGAGCAGTACTTC.

The chain recombines TRBV27 with TRBJ1-4, with TRBD1 identical over 7 bases. Germline CDR1 and CDR2: MNHEY and SMNVEV (reference sequence). The J segment lost 3 bases and the V segment lost 8 bases, leaving 9 bases of the junction unmatched. The CDR3 length is 15 residues. CDR3 nucleotide sequence: TGTGCCAGCTCTACGTGGGACAGCCCTAATGAAAAACTGTTTTTT. Its protein product is CASSTWDSPNEKLFF.

This clone was seen a few times. This chain joins TRBV20-1 and TRBJ2-3, with 12 bases that match TRBD2. J was trimmed by 2 bases and V by 3 bases; bases with no gene match: 6. The CDR3 is made up of 16 amino acids. Per germline, CDR1 DFQATT and CDR2 SNEGSKA (reference sequence). The CDR3 protein is CSASPGLAGFTDTQYF. DNA for the CDR3: TGCAGTGCTAGTCCGGGACTAGCGGGTTTCACAGATACGCAGTATTTT.

V and J are TRBV10-1 and TRBJ1-5; no reliable D call. The germline V gene encodes CDR1 WNHNN and CDR2 SYGVQD (reference sequence). The CDR3 length is 13 residues. The germline V and J ends were trimmed by 3 bases and 5 bases, with 8 bases remaining between them. CDR3 in amino acids: CASSERTDQPQHF. CDR3 DNA sequence: TGCGCCAGCAGTGAAAGGACGGATCAGCCCCAGCATTTT.

The CDR3 nucleotides read TGTGCCAGCAGCTCGGGGACTAGAGGGTTCTTC. It yields the protein CASSSGTRGFF. The chain combines TRBV7-9 with TRBJ2-1, with TRBD2 matching over 8 bases. The germline CDR1 and CDR2 sequences are SEHNR and FQNEAQ (reference sequence). The CDR3 has 11 amino acids. V shed 4 bases and J 15 bases; nucleotides not matched to a gene: 5. Filled out from reference TRBV7-9 and TRBJ2-1, the complete variable domain reads DTGVSQNPRHKITKRGQNVTFRCDPISEHNRLYWYRQTLGQGPEFLTYFQNEAQLEKSRLLSDRFSAERPKGSFSTLEIQRTEQGDSAMYLCASSSGTRGFFGPGTRLTVL.

As DNA, the CDR3 is TGTGCCAGCAGCCATACCCGGGGTTTGGGTGAAAAACTGTTTTTT. Amino acids: CASSHTRGLGEKLFF. The gene calls are TRBV3-1 (or the pseudogene TRBV3-2) and TRBJ1-4; D is undetermined. CDR1 is LGHDT and CDR2 is YNNKEL in the germline V gene (reference sequence). With 3 bases removed from V and 7 bases from J, the gap between germline ends came to 15 bases. The CDR3 loop spans 15 amino acids.

The chain is built from TRBV5-1 and TRBJ1-1, with D possibly matching TRBD1 (6 bases). CDR1 SGHRS and CDR2 YFSETQ come from the germline V gene. The CDR3 is 14 amino acids. Trimming removed 4 bases at V and 5 bases at J, with 15 bases between. CDR3 DNA: TGCGCCAGCAGCGTAGGGGGACCAAGGACTGAAGCTTTCTTT. It yields the protein CASSVGGPRTEAFF.

The rearrangement joins TRBV19 to TRBJ2-5; D remains unclear. With 6 bases removed from V and 4 bases from J, the gap between germline ends came to 18 bases. Germline V CDR1 and CDR2: LNHDA, SQIVND (reference sequence). CDR3 size: 15 residues. Here the CDR3 reads CASRDMASAPETQYF. In DNA, the CDR3 is TGTGCCAGTAGAGATATGGCCTCGGCCCCAGAGACCCAGTACTTC.

The J gene is TRBJ2-6, the V gene TRBV5-4; weak D call: TRBD1 (6 bases). V was clipped by 1 base and J by 7 bases, with 12 bases between them. Germline V gene data show CDR1 as SGHNT and CDR2 as YYREEE (reference sequence). There are 15 residues in the CDR3. The DNA of the CDR3 is TGTGCCAGCAGCTTGAGCACAGGGCGAGCCAACGTCCTGACTTTC. It codes for CASSLSTGRANVLTF.

This clone occurred once. This rearrangement joins TRBV7-3 to TRBJ1-2; D might be TRBD1 (6 bases). CDR1 and CDR2 from the germline V gene are SGHTA and FQGTGA. The ends were cut back, 5 bases at V and 4 bases at J, with 20 bases in the middle. CDR3 length: 16 residues. The CDR3 coding sequence is TGTGCCAGCAGCCCAGGACCGGACAGTATCGCCTATGGCTACACCTTC. This sequence encodes CASSPGPDSIAYGYTF.